Sequencing of this T cell receptor beta chain was carried out in a study of OX40 agonist ivuxolimab in advanced cancers. General notes on the study: Ivuxolimab was a fully human IgG2 agonistic monoclonal antibody targeting the costimulatory receptor OX40 (CD134). Intravenous ivuxolimab was administered to patients every 2 weeks at six dose levels: 0.01, 0.1, 0.3, 1.5, 3 and 10 mg/kg. Of the approximately 53 patients in dose escalation, 19 had hepatocellular carcinoma, about 15 had melanoma, 9 had renal cell carcinoma and 9 had head and neck cancer. In the dose-escalation cohort, about four fifths of patients were male, and the mean age was 60 years with a range of about 20 to 90. Patients were allowed to have had prior anti-PD-1, anti-PD-L1 or anti-CTLA-4 therapy, and 40% of the dose-escalation patients had previously received checkpoint inhibitors. Partial responses occurred in three dose-escalation patients: two with cutaneous melanoma and one with hepatocellular carcinoma. Peripheral TCRbeta sequencing was intended to test whether TCR sequence diversity was altered and clonal T-cell expansion was caused by ivuxolimab. The monotherapy dose-escalation portion (N ≈ 55 patients) of the phase I ivuxolimab trial is reported in the paper. Study-level results and caveats: In the 0.1-3.0 mg/kg groups, partial responders had among the lowest normalized peripheral clonal expansion, particularly in CD8+ T cells. At doses from 0.1 to 3.0 mg/kg, clonal expansion was seen in both CD4+ and CD8+ blood T cells between baseline and week 6. On average, CD8+ T cells showed more expanded clones than CD4+ T cells after ivuxolimab. Which antigens the clonally expanded peripheral T cells were specific for was not determined. Low levels of normalized T-cell clonal expansion were also seen in some patients who did not respond.

From the germline V gene (reference sequence), CDR1 is MNHNY and CDR2 is SVGAGI. The CDR3 runs 15 residues from the cysteine to the phenylalanine. Only the CDR3 DNA stays, 45 bases, in frame from base 1. V was cut back by 0 bases and J by 5 bases, leaving a gap of 10 bases between them. The trial excluded patients who had a history of autoimmune disease or who were on systemic immunosuppression. Peripheral blood for TCR sequencing was collected from all dose cohorts at baseline, on cycle 4 day 1, and on cycle 7 day 1. The samples were drawn from a first-in-human, open-label, multicenter phase I dose-escalation trial of ivuxolimab. The trial enrolled adults with locally advanced or metastatic head and neck squamous cell, hepatocellular, melanoma or renal cell carcinoma. Before TCR sequencing, CD4+ T cells and CD8+ T cells were sorted from peripheral blood as separate populations. To sequence the TCRbeta CDR3 region, genomic DNA was isolated from the sorted cells. The immunoSEQ Assay was used to sequence the TCRbeta CDR3 regions. TCRdb's version of the immuneACCESS table is confined to in-frame rearrangements and falls short of the full clone set. An unresolved V gene accounts for under half of the shortfall where checked; the remainder is of unknown origin. The sample contains approximately 89,000 clones, roughly 87% of them found a single time. About 0.5% of the sample is in the top ten clones.

Points on this clone: Its antigen is unknown. No much larger clone is present one base from it, and per-base qualities are unavailable.

This chain is built from TRBV6-6 and TRBJ1-4, and TRBD1 may be the D gene, going by 5 matching bases. The source was CD4+ or CD8+ T cells sorted from blood, collected in a trial of the OX40 agonist ivuxolimab. The receptor's source is an adult with an advanced solid tumor such as melanoma, head and neck, liver or kidney cancer. In nucleotides, the sequence is TGTGCCAGCAGTTACTCTGGGCAGGGCAATGAAAAACTGTTTTTT. This yields the protein CASSYSGQGNEKLFF.